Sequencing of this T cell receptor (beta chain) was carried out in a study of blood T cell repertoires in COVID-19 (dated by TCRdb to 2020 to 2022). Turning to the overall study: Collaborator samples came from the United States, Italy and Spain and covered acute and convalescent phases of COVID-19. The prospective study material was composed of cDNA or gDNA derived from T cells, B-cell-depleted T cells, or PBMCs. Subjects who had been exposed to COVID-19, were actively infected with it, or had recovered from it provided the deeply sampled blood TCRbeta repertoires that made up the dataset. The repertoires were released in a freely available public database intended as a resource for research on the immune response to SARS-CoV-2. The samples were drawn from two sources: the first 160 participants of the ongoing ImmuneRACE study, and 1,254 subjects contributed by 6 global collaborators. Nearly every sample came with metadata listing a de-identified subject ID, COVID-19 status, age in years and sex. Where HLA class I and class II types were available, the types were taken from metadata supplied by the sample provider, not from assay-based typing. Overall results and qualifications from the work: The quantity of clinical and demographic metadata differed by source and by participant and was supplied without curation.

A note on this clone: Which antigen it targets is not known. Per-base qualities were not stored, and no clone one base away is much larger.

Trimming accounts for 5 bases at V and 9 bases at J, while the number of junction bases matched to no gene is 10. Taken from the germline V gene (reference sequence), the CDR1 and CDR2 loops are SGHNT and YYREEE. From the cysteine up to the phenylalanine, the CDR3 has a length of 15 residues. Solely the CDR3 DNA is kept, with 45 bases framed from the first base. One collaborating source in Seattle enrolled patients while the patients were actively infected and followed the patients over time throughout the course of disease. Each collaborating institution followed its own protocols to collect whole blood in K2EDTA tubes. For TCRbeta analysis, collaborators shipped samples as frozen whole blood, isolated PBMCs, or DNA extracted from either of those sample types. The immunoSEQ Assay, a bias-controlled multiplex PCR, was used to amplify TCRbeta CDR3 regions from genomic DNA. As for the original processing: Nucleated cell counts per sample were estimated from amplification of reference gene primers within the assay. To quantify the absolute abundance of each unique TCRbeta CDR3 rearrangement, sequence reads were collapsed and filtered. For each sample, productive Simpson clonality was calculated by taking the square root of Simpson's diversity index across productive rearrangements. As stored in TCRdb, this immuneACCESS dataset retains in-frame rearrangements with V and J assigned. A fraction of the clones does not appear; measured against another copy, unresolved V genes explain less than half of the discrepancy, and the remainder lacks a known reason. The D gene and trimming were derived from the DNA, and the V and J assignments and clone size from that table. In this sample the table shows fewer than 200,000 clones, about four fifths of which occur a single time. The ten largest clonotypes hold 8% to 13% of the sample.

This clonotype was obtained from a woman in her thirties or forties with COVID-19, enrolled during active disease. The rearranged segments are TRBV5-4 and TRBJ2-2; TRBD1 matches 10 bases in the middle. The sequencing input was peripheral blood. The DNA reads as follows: TGTGCCAGCAGTTCCGGGACAGGGGAGCGTAGGGAGCTGTTTTTT. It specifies CASSSGTGERRELFF.